The 10 T cell receptor beta chains given below trace back to one sample, sequenced in a study of blood T cell repertoires in COVID-19. Assay: immunoSEQ multiplex PCR; the TCRdb copy retains only in-frame clones and omits some. The sample carries about 69,000 clones, roughly four fifths recorded once. Material for sequencing was peripheral blood. The source is a man aged 50-59 years with COVID-19, enrolled during active disease.

This clone is a singleton in its sample. The CDR3 nucleotides read TGTGCCAGCAGCCAAGATAAGAGGGGGCGTGAAGCTTTCTTT. As protein: CASSQDKRGREAFF. V is TRBV4-2 and J is TRBJ1-1; TRBD1 matches 7 bases. Trimming took 0 bases from V and 7 from J; bases not matched to a gene: 5. This CDR3 is built from 14 residues. Germline CDR1 and CDR2: LGHNA and YNFKEQ.

The genes are TRBV5-1 and TRBJ1-6, with TRBD1 matching over 10 bases. Germline V lookup: CDR1 SGHRS, CDR2 YFSETQ. With 5 bases clipped from V and 10 bases from J, the junction kept 9 bases outside the gene matches. This CDR3 comprises 15 residues. CDR3 nucleotide sequence: TGCGCCAGCAGTTTTACCGGGACAGGGGACTCACCCCTCCACTTT. Amino acid sequence: CASSFTGTGDSPLHF.

The chain has TRBV5-5 and TRBJ1-2; D not certain. CDR3 length equals 17 residues. CDR1 and CDR2 from the germline V gene are SGHKS and YYEKEE (reference sequence). Between the trimmed V and J ends, which lost 0 bases and 0 bases, there was a span of 15 bases. In nucleotides, the CDR3 is TGTGCCAGCAGCTTGGACGACATAACAGCTACTAACTATGGCTACACCTTC. The encoded protein is CASSLDDITATNYGYTF. The whole variable domain, filled in from reference TRBV5-5 and TRBJ1-2, reads DAGVTQSPTHLIKTRGQQVTLRCSPISGHKSVSWYQQVLGQGPQFIFQYYEKEERGRGNFPDRFSARQFPNYSSELNVNALLLGDSALYLCASSLDDITATNYGYTFGSGTRLTVV.

The chain uses TRBV3-1 (or the pseudogene TRBV3-2) and TRBJ1-4; D is uncertain. Germline CDR1 LGHDT, CDR2 YNNKEL (reference sequence). The length of the CDR3 is 12 residues. Trimming left V 4 bases short and J 6 bases short, with 6 bases between. CDR3 in DNA: TGTGCCAGCAGCCTGCTAGATGAAAAACTGTTTTTT. Protein sequence: CASSLLDEKLFF.

The chain combines TRBV13 with TRBJ2-3; D may be TRBD2 (5 bases). CDR3 size: 16 residues. Looked up from germline, CDR1 is PRHDT and CDR2 is FYEKMQ (reference sequence). Trimming removed 1 base from V and 6 bases from J, with 17 bases in between. The CDR3 DNA reads TGTGCCAGCAGCTTAGAATCCAAAGGAAGGAGGGATACGCAGTATTTT. This encodes CASSLESKGRRDTQYF.

This clone was observed a single time. This sequence joins TRBV19 and TRBJ2-3, with 7 bases lining up with TRBD2. The V segment lost 6 bases and the J segment 1 base; nucleotides outside the gene matches: 10. Germline V gene sequence: CDR1 LNHDA, CDR2 SQIVND (reference sequence). There are 16 residues in the CDR3. The CDR3 is CASRRGLFTGTDTQYF. The CDR3 DNA is TGTGCCAGTAGGAGGGGACTATTTACCGGCACAGATACGCAGTATTTT.

The V call is TRBV3-1 (or the pseudogene TRBV3-2), the J call TRBJ2-1; 7 bases map to TRBD2. The V segment lost 1 base and the J segment 2 bases; nucleotides outside the gene matches: 5. From germline, CDR1 is LGHDT and CDR2 YNNKEL (reference sequence). This CDR3 comprises 16 residues. The DNA of the CDR3 is TGTGCCAGCAGCCAAGTCGGGGGGAGGACCTACAATGAGCAGTTCTTC. This sequence encodes CASSQVGGRTYNEQFF.

This rearrangement joins TRBV19 to TRBJ2-7, with 9 nucleotides matching TRBD1. Trimming took 5 bases from V and 7 from J; bases not matched to a gene: 12. Germline assignment: CDR1 LNHDA and CDR2 SQIVND (reference sequence). This CDR3 region has 15 residues. For the CDR3, the DNA is TGTGCCAGTAGTGGTTCACGACAGGGGGATTATGAGCAGTACTTC. Protein: CASSGSRQGDYEQYF.

This chain joins TRBV4-1 and TRBJ1-2, with D perhaps TRBD1 (6 bases). Trimming left V 2 bases short and J 6 bases short, with 13 bases between. The germline V gene encodes CDR1 MGHRA and CDR2 YSYEKL. The CDR3 has 14 residues. The CDR3, as DNA: TGCGCCAGCAGCCAATTACCAGGGGCAAATGGCTACACCTTC. This sequence encodes CASSQLPGANGYTF.

The CDR3 DNA sequence: TGTGCCAGCAGTGACAGCGGGGGGGCCAGTTCCCCAGATACGCAGTATTTT. Protein: CASSDSGGASSPDTQYF. The chain has TRBV25-1 and TRBJ2-3, with 10 bases identical to TRBD2. The trim removed 3 bases at V and 4 bases at J, leaving 10 bases unmatched. Germline CDR1 is MGHDK and CDR2 is SYGVNS. The length of the CDR3 is 17 residues.